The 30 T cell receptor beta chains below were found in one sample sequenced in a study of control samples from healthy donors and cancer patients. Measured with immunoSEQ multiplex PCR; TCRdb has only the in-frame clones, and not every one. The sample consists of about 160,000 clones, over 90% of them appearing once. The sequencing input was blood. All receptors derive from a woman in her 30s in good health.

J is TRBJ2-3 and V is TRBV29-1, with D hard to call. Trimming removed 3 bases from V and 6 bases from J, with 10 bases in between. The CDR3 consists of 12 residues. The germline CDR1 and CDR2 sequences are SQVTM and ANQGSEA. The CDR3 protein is CSVDGRSDTQYF. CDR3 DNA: TGCAGCGTTGACGGCAGGTCGGATACGCAGTATTTT.

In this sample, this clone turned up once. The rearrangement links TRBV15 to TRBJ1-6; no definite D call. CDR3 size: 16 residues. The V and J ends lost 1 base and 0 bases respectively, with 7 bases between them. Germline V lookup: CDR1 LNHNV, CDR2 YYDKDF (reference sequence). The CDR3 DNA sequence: TGTGCCACCAGCAGAGTTACAGTCTCCTATAATTCACCCCTCCACTTT. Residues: CATSRVTVSYNSPLHF.

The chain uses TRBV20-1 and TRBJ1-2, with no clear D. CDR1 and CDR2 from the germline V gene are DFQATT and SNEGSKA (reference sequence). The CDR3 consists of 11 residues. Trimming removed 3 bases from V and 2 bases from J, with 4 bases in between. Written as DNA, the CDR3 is TGCAGTGCTAGCCCCAACTATGGCTACACCTTC. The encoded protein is CSASPNYGYTF.

The DNA of the CDR3 is TGTGCCTGGAGTGGGGGAGCCACCGGGGAGCTGTTTTTT. This encodes CAWSGGATGELFF. The rearrangement links TRBV30 to TRBJ2-2, with D possibly TRBD2 on 5 matching bases. This CDR3 contains 13 residues. CDR1 and CDR2 from the germline V gene are GTSNPN and SVGIG (reference sequence). The V and J ends lost 1 base and 4 bases respectively, with 7 bases between them. The full variable domain, with the rest looked up from reference TRBV30 and TRBJ2-2, is SQTIHQWPATLVQPVGSPLSLECTVEGTSNPNLYWYRQAAGRGLQLLFYSVGIGQISSEVPQNLSASRPQDRQFILSSKKLLLSDSGFYLCAWSGGATGELFFGEGSRLTVL.

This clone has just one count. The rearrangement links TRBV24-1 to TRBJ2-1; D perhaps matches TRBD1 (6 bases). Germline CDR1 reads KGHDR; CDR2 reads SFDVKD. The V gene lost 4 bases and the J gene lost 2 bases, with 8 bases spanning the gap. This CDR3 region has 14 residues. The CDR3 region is CATSEGAPYNEQFF. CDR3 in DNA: TGTGCCACCAGTGAGGGGGCCCCCTACAATGAGCAGTTCTTC.

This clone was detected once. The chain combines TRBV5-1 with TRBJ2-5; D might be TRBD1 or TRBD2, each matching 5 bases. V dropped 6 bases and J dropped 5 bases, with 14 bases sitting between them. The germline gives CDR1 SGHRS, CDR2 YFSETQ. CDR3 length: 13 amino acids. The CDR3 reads CASTAGTGETQYF. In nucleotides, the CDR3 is TGCGCCAGCACAGCAGGGACCGGGGAGACCCAGTACTTC.

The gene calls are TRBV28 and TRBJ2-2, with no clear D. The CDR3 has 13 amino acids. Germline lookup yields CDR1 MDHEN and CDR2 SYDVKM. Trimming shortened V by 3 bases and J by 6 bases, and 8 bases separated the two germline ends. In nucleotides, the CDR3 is TGTGCCAGCAGTTTGTCAGAACCCGGGGAGCTGTTTTTT. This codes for CASSLSEPGELFF.

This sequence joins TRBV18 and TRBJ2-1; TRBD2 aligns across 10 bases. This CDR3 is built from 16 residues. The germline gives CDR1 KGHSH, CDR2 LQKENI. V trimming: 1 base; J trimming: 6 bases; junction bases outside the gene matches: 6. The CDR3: CASSPRSGGAVNEQFF. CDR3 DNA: TGTGCCAGCTCACCACGAAGCGGGGGGGCTGTCAATGAGCAGTTCTTC.

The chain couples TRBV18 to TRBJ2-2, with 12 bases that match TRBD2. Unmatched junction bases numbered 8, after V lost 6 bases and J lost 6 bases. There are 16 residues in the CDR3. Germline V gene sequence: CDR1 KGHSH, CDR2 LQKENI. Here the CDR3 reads CASSRPSGRASGELFF. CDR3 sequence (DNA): TGTGCCAGCTCCCGACCTAGCGGGAGGGCCTCCGGGGAGCTGTTTTTT. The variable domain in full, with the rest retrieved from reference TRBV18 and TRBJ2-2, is NAGVMQNPRHLVRRRGQEARLRCSPMKGHSHVYWYRQLPEEGLKFMVYLQKENIIDESGMPKERFSAEFPKEGPSILRIQQVVRGDSAAYFCASSRPSGRASGELFFGEGSRLTVL.

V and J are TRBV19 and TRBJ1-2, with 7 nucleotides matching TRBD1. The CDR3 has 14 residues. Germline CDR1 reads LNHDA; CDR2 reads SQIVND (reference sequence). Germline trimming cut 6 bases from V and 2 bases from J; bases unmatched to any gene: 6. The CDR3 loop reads CASRAGQLNYGYTF. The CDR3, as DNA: TGTGCCAGTAGAGCGGGACAGCTCAACTATGGCTACACCTTC. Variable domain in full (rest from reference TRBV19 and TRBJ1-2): DGGITQSPKYLFRKEGQNVTLSCEQNLNHDAMYWYRQDPGQGLRLIYYSQIVNDFQKGDIAEGYSVSREKKESFPLTVTSAQKNPTAFYLCASRAGQLNYGYTFGSGTRLTVV.

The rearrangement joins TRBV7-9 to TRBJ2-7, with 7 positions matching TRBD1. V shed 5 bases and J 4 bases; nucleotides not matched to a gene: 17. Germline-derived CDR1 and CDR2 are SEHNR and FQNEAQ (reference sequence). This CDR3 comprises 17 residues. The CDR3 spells CASSRAYGTVRRYEQYF. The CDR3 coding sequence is TGTGCCAGCAGCCGGGCCTACGGGACAGTAAGGCGGTACGAGCAGTACTTC. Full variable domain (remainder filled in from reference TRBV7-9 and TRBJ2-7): DTGVSQNPRHKITKRGQNVTFRCDPISEHNRLYWYRQTLGQGPEFLTYFQNEAQLEKSRLLSDRFSAERPKGSFSTLEIQRTEQGDSAMYLCASSRAYGTVRRYEQYFGPGTRLTVT.

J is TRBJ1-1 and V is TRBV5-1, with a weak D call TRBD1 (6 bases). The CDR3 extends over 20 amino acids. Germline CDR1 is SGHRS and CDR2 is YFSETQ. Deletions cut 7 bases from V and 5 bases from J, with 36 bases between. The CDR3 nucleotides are TGCGCCAGCGCGGAACGGGGAGGGGGGATCCGGTATGGTGGGAGGACTGAAGCTTTCTTT. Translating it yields CASAERGGGIRYGGRTEAFF. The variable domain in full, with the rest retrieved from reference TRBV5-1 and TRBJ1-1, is KAGVTQTPRYLIKTRGQQVTLSCSPISGHRSVSWYQQTPGQGLQFLFEYFSETQRNKGNFPGRFSGRQFSNSRSEMNVSTLELGDSALYLCASAERGGGIRYGGRTEAFFGQGTRLTVV.

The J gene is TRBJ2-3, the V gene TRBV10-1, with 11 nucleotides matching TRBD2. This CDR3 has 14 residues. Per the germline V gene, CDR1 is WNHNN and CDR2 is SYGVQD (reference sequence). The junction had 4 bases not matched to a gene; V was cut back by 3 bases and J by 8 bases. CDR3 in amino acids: CASSDRTSGFTQYF. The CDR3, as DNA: TGCGCCAGCAGTGATCGGACTAGCGGGTTTACGCAGTATTTT.

The CDR3 bases are TGCGCCAGCAGCCAGGCCCGGGTCCCGGCCAACGTCCTGACTTTC. Protein sequence: CASSQARVPANVLTF. The chain has TRBV4-1 and TRBJ2-6; D not certain. Trimming stripped 3 bases from V and 6 bases from J, with 12 bases between. The CDR3 covers 15 residues. The V gene's germline CDR1 is MGHRA and CDR2 YSYEKL.

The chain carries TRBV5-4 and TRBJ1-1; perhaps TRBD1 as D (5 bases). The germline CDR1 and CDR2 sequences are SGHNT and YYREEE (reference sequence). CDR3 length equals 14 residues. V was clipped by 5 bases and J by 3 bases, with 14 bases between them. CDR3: CASRVSRADTEAFF. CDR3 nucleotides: TGTGCCAGCAGGGTGAGCAGGGCTGACACTGAAGCTTTCTTT. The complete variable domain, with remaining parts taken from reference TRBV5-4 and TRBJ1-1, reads ETGVTQSPTHLIKTRGQQVTLRCSSQSGHNTVSWYQQALGQGPQFIFQYYREEENGRGNFPPRFSGLQFPNYSSELNVNALELDDSALYLCASRVSRADTEAFFGQGTRLTVV.

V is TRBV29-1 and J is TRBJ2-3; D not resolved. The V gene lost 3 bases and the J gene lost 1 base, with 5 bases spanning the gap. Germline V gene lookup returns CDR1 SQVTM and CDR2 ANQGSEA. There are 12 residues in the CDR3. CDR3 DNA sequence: TGCAGCGTTGAGTTCCGCACAGATACGCAGTATTTT. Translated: CSVEFRTDTQYF.

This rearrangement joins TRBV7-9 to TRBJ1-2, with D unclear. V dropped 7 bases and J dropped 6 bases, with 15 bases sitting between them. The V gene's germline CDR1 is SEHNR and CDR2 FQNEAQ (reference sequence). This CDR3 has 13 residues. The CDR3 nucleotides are TGTGCCAGCACCGCCCCGGGCCGTCATGGCTACACCTTC. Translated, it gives CASTAPGRHGYTF.

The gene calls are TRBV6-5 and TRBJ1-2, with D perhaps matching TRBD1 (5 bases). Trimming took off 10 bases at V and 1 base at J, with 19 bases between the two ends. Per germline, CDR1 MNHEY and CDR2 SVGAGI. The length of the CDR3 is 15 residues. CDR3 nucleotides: TGTGCCACCTGGGGGAAACCGGATGGTAACTATGGCTACACCTTC. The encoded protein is CATWGKPDGNYGYTF.

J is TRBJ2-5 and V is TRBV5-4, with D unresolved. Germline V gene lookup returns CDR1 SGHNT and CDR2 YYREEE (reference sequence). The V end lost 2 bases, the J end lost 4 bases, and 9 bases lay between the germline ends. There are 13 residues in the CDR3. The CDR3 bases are TGTGCCAGCAGCTTAGGCAGTGGAGAGACCCAGTACTTC. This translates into CASSLGSGETQYF.

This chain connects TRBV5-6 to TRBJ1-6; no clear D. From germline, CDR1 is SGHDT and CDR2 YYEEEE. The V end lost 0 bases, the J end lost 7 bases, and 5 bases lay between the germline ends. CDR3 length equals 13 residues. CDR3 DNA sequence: TGTGCCAGCAGCTTGGTTACGAATTCACCCCTCCACTTT. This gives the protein CASSLVTNSPLHF.

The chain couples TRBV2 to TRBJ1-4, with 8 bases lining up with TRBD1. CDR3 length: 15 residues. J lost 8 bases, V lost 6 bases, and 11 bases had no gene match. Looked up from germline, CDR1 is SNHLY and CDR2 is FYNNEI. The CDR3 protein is CASRARTGTYEKLFF. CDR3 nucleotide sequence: TGTGCCAGCAGGGCAAGGACAGGGACCTACGAAAAACTGTTTTTT.

CDR3 bases: TGTGCCAGCAGCGTATCGGCCGGGGAGCTGTTTTTT. This gives the protein CASSVSAGELFF. This rearrangement joins TRBV9 to TRBJ2-2; D uncertain. The CDR3 consists of 12 residues. Germline CDR1 and CDR2: SGDLS and YYNGEE. V shed 1 base and J shed 6 bases, with 4 bases lying between them.

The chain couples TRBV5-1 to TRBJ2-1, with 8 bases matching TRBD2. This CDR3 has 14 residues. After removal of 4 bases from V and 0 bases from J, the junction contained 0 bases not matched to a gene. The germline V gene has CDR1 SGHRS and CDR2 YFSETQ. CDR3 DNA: TGCGCCAGCAGCAGCGGGAGCTCCTACAATGAGCAGTTCTTC. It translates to CASSSGSSYNEQFF.

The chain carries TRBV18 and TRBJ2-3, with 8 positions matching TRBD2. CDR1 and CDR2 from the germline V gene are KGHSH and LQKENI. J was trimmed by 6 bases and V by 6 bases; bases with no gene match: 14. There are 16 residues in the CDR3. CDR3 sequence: CASSPTGGGFRDTQYF. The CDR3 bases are TGTGCCAGCTCGCCGACTGGCGGGGGGTTTCGGGATACGCAGTATTTT.

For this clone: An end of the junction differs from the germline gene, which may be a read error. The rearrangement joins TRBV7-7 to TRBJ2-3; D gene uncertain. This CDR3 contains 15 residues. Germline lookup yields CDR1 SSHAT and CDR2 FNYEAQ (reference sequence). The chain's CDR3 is CASSLGTRGTDTQYF. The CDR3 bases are TGTGCTAGCAGCTTGGGAACCCGGGGCACAGATACGCAGTATTTT.

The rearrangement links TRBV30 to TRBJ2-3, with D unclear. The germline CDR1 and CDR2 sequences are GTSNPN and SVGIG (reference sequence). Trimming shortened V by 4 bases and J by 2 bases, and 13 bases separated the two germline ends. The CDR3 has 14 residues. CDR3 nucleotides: TGTGCCTGGAAAGCCAGCGTCAACACAGATACGCAGTATTTT. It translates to CAWKASVNTDTQYF. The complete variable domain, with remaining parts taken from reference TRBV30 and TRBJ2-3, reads SQTIHQWPATLVQPVGSPLSLECTVEGTSNPNLYWYRQAAGRGLQLLFYSVGIGQISSEVPQNLSASRPQDRQFILSSKKLLLSDSGFYLCAWKASVNTDTQYFGPGTRLTVL.

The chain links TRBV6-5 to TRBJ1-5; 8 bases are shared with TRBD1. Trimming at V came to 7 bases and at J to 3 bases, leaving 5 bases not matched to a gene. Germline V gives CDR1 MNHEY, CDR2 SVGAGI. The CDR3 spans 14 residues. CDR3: CASKRQGNNQPQHF. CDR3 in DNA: TGTGCCAGCAAACGACAGGGGAACAATCAGCCCCAGCATTTT.

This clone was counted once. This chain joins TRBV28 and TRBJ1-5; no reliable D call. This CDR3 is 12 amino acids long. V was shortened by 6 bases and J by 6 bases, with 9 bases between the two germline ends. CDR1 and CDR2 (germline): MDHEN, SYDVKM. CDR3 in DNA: TGTGCCAGCAGCCCACCGGTTCAGCCCCAGCATTTT. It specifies CASSPPVQPQHF. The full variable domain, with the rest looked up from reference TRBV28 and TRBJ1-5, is DVKVTQSSRYLVKRTGEKVFLECVQDMDHENMFWYRQDPGLGLRLIYFSYDVKMKEKGDIPEGYSVSREKKERFSLILESASTNQTSMYLCASSPPVQPQHFGDGTRLSIL.

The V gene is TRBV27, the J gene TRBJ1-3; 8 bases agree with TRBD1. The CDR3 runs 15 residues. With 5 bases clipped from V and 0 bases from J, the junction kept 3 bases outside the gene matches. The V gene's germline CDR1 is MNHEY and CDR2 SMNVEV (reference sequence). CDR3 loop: CASSPGGPSGNTIYF. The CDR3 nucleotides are TGTGCCAGCAGTCCAGGGGGCCCCTCTGGAAACACCATATATTTT.

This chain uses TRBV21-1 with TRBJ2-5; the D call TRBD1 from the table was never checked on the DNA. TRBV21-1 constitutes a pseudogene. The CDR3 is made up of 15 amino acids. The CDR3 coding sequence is TGTGCCAGCAGCATTTGGGGGCGGTTCCAAGAGACCCAGTACTTC. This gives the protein CASSIWGRFQETQYF.